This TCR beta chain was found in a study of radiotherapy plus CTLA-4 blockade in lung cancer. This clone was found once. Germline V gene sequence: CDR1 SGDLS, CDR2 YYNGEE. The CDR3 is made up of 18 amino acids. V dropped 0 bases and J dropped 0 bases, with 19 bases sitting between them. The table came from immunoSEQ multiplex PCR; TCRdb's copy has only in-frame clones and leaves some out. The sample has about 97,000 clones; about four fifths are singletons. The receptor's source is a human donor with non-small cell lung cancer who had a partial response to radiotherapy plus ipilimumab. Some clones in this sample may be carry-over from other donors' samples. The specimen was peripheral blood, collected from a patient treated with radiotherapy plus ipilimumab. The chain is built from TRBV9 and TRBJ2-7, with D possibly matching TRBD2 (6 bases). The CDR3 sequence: CASSVAPVSGLSSYEQYF. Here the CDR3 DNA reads TGTGCCAGCAGCGTAGCTCCCGTGAGCGGGCTAAGCTCCTACGAGCAGTACTTC.